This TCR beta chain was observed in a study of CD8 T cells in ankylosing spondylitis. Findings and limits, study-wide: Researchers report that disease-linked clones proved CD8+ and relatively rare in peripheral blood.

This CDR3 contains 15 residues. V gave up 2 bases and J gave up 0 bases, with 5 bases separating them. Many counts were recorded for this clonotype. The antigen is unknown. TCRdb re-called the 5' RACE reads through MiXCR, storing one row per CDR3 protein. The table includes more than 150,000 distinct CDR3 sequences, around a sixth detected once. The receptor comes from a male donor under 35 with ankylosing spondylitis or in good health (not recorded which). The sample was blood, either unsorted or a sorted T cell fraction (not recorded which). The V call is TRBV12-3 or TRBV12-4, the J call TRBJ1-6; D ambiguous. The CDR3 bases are TGTGCCAGCAGTTTAAGGCGCTCCTATAATTCACCCCTCCACTTT. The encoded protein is CASSLRRSYNSPLHF.